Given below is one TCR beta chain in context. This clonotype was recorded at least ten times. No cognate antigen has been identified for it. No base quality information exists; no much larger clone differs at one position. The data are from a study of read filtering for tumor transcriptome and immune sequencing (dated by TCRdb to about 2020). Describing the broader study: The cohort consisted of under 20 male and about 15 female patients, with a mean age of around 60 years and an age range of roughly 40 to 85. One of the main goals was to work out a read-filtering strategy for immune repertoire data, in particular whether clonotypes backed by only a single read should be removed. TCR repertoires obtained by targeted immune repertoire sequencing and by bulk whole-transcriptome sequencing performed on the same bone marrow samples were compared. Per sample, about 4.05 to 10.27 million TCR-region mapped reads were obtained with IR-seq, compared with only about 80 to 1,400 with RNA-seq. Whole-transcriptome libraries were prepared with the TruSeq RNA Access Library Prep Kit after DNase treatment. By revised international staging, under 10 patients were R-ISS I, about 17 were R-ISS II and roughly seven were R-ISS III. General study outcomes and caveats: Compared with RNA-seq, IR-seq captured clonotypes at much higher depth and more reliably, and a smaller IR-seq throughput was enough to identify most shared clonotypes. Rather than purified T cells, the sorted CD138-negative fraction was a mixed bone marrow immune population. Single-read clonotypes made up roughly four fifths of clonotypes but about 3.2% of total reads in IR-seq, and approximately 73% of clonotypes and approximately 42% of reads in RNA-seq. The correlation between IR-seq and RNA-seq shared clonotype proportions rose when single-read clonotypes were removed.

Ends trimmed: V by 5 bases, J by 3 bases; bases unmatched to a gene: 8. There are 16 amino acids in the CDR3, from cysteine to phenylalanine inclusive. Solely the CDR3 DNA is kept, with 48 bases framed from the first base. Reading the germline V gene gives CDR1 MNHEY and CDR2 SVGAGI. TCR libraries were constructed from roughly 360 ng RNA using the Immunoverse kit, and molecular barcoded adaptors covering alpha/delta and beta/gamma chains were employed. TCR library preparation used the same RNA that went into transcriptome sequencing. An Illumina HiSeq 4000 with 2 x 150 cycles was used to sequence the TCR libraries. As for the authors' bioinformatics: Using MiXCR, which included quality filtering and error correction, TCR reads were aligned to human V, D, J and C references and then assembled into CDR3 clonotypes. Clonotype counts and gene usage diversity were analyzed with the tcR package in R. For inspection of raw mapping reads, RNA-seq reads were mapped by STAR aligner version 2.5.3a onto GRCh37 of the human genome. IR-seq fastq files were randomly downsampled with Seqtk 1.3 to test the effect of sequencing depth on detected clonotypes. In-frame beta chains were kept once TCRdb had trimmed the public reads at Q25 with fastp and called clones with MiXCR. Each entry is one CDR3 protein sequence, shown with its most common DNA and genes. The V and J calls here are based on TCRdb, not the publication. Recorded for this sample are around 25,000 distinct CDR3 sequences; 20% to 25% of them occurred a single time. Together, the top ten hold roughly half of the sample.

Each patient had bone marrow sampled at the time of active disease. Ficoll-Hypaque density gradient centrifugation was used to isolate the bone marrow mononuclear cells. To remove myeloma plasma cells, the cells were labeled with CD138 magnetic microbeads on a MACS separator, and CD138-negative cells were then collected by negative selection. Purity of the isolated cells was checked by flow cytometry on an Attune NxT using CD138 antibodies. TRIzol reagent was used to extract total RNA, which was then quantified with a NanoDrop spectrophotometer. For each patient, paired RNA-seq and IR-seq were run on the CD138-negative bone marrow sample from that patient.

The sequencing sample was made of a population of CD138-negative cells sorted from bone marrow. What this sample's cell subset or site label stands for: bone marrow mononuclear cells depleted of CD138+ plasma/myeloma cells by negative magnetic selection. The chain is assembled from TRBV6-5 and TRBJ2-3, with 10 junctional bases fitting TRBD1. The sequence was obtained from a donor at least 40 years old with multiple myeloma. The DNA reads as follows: TGTGCCAGCAGTCGGGACAGGGGACAAGGGACAGATACGCAGTATTTT. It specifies CASSRDRGQGTDTQYF.